Listed here are 13 T cell receptor beta chains from one sample, sequenced in a study of T cell repertoires in cytomegalovirus infection. TCRdb re-called the reads with MiXCR, one entry per CDR3 protein. Found here are 310,000 or so distinct CDR3 sequences, under 30% of them singletons; the top ten hold approximately 15%. The sample was PBMCs. These receptors were taken from a human donor in good health (CMV status not recorded). Some clones in this sample may be carry-over from other donors' samples.

This clonotype was seen ten or more times. As DNA, the CDR3 is TGTGCCAGCAGCCCCCGTAACTACAATGAGCAGTTCTTC. This translates into CASSPRNYNEQFF. The rearrangement joins TRBV7-2 to TRBJ2-1; no definite D call. The CDR3 runs 13 residues. The germline V and J ends were trimmed by 5 bases and 3 bases, with 8 bases remaining between them. CDR1 SGHTA and CDR2 FQGNSA come from the germline V gene.

The chain carries TRBV7-6 and TRBJ1-1, with D unclear. Germline CDR1 SGHVS, CDR2 FNYEAQ. Trimming pared 5 bases from V and 6 bases from J, leaving 10 bases between. CDR3 length: 12 residues. This CDR3 is CASSPAVPEAFF. Written as DNA, the CDR3 is TGTGCCAGCAGCCCAGCGGTACCTGAAGCTTTCTTT.

In its sample, this clonotype was seen many times. V gene TRBV7-2 combines with J gene TRBJ1-6; 8 bases align to TRBD1. The ends lost 2 bases at V and 9 bases at J; junction bases unmatched: 15. Germline CDR1 is SGHTA and CDR2 is FQGNSA. The CDR3 length is 18 residues. The DNA of the CDR3 is TGTGCCAGCAGCTTATACCCCCTCTCCGCAGGGGGCGGTTCACCCCTCCACTTT. Protein product: CASSLYPLSAGGGSPLHF.

The table lists this clonotype with many counts. The genes are TRBV7-2 and TRBJ1-6; tentative D call: TRBD1 (5 bases). Trimming cost V 7 bases and J 0 bases, with 19 bases left between them. Germline V CDR1 and CDR2: SGHTA, FQGNSA. This CDR3 contains 18 residues. As DNA, the CDR3 is TGTGCCAGCACCTCTACGGGACCGACTAGCTCCTATAATTCACCCCTCCACTTT. Its protein is CASTSTGPTSSYNSPLHF.

The table lists this clonotype with a few counts. This chain joins TRBV28 and TRBJ1-2; D might be TRBD1 (5 bases). The length of the CDR3 is 15 residues. CDR1 and CDR2 (germline): MDHEN, SYDVKM. The V end was cut by 2 bases, the J end by 8 bases, with 18 bases between. The CDR3 spells CASSLSLGQSAGYTF. The CDR3 bases are TGTGCCAGCAGTTTAAGCTTGGGGCAATCCGCGGGCTACACCTTC.

This clonotype was seen many times. V gene TRBV10-3 combines with J gene TRBJ1-6; TRBD1 might be the D (6 bases). CDR3 length: 13 residues. V lost 10 bases, J lost 5 bases, and 12 bases lay in between. Germline CDR1 reads ENHRY; CDR2 reads SYGVKD. This chain's CDR3 is CATGDNDNSPLHF. DNA of the CDR3: TGTGCCACCGGGGACAATGATAATTCACCCCTCCACTTT.

This clonotype was seen a few times. V is TRBV2 and J is TRBJ2-7; D may be TRBD2 (6 bases). The ends were cut back, 3 bases at V and 3 bases at J, with 15 bases in the middle. The germline CDR1 and CDR2 sequences are SNHLY and FYNNEI. The CDR3 runs 15 residues. The DNA for the CDR3 is TGTGCCAGCAGTGAGAGTCGGGAAGCGGGCTACGAGCAGTACTTC. Its protein is CASSESREAGYEQYF.

The genes are TRBV7-2 and TRBJ2-5, with 7 positions matching TRBD2. The germline CDR1 and CDR2 sequences are SGHTA and FQGNSA. CDR3 length: 15 residues. Germline trimming cut 9 bases from V and 2 bases from J; bases unmatched to any gene: 12. This chain's CDR3 is CASREADLTQETQYF. CDR3 DNA: TGTGCCAGTCGGGAGGCCGACTTGACACAAGAGACCCAGTACTTC.

This clonotype has more than one count but fewer than ten. This chain joins TRBV12-3 or TRBV12-4 and TRBJ1-6; D is ambiguous. Trimming removed 3 bases at V and 9 bases at J, with 6 bases between. CDR3 length: 12 residues. The CDR3 sequence: CASSLTVSPLHF. The CDR3 bases are TGTGCCAGCAGTTTGACGGTTTCACCCCTCCACTTT.

Many counts were recorded for this clonotype. The rearrangement links TRBV7-2 to TRBJ2-7; 7 positions agree with TRBD2. V lost 2 bases to trimming and J lost 5 bases; unmatched junction nucleotides: 9. This CDR3 spans 15 amino acids. Germline CDR1 reads SGHTA; CDR2 reads FQGNSA. CDR3 sequence (DNA): TGTGCCAGCAGCTTAAACGGACTAGGGTCTCACGAGCAGTACTTC. Its protein is CASSLNGLGSHEQYF.

This clonotype has a handful of counts. The chain couples TRBV28 to TRBJ2-2; tentative D call: TRBD1 (6 bases). The CDR3 is made up of 17 amino acids. Germline CDR1 MDHEN, CDR2 SYDVKM. V was shortened by 6 bases and J by 5 bases, with 22 bases between the two germline ends. Here the CDR3 DNA reads TGTGCCAGCAGAACGGACACAGGGTCTGTCTTAACCGGGGAGCTGTTTTTT. Its protein product is CASRTDTGSVLTGELFF.

The chain is built from TRBV11-2 and TRBJ1-2; possible D gene TRBD1, 5 bases. The CDR3 contains 12 residues. CDR1 is SGHAT and CDR2 is FQNNGV in the germline V gene. Between the trimmed V and J ends, which lost 4 bases and 8 bases, there was a span of 11 bases. The chain's CDR3 is CASSWDEAGYTF. The CDR3 DNA reads TGTGCCAGCAGCTGGGACGAAGCGGGCTACACCTTC.

V and J are TRBV9 and TRBJ1-1; 8 positions agree with TRBD1. The V and J ends lost 0 bases and 5 bases, in that order; junction bases with no gene match: 9. Germline V gene sequence: CDR1 SGDLS, CDR2 YYNGEE. This CDR3 contains 16 residues. This CDR3 reads CASSVAPQGADTEAFF. CDR3 DNA: TGTGCCAGCAGCGTAGCTCCGCAGGGGGCCGATACTGAAGCTTTCTTT.